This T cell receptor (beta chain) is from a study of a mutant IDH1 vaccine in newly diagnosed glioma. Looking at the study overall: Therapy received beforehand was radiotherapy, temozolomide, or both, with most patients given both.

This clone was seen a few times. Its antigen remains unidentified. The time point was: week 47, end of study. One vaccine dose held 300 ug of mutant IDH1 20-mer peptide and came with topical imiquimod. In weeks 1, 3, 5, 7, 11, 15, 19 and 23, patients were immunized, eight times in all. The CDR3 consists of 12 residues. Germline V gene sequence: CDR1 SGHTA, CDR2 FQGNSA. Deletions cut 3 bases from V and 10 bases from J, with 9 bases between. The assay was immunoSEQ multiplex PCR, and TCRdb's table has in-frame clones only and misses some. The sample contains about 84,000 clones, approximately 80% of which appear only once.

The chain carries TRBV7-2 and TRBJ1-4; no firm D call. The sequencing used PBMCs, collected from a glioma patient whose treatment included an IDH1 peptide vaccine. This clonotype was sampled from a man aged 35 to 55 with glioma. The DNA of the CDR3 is TGTGCCAGCAGCTTCGGGTTGGGAAAACTGTTTTTT. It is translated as CASSFGLGKLFF. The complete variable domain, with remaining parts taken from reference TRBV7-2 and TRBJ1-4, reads GAGVSQSPSNKVTEKGKDVELRCDPISGHTALYWYRQSLGQGLEFLIYFQGNSAPDKSGLPSDRFSAERTGGSVSTLTIQRTQQEDSAVYLCASSFGLGKLFFGSGTQLSVL.